Here is one T cell receptor (beta chain) with its context. Its antigen is currently unknown. Peripheral blood came from all dose cohorts at three timepoints. This entry belongs to a study of OX40 agonist ivuxolimab in advanced cancers. Findings of the study overall: There was clonal expansion of CD4+ and CD8+ blood T cells by week 6 at 0.1 to 3.0 mg/kg. Certain nonresponders additionally had low normalized T-cell clonal expansion. Partial responders at 0.1-3.0 mg/kg had among the lowest clonal expansion.

Trimming shortened V by 2 bases and J by 7 bases, and 16 bases separated the two germline ends. From germline, CDR1 is SGDLS and CDR2 YYNGEE. The CDR3 is made up of 16 amino acids. Assay: immunoSEQ multiplex PCR; the TCRdb copy retains only in-frame clones and omits some. This sample has 98,000 or so clones, with 89% found just once. This sequence originates from an adult with an advanced solid tumor such as melanoma, head and neck, liver or kidney cancer. The gene calls are TRBV9 and TRBJ1-6; D remains unclear. The material sequenced was CD4+ or CD8+ T cells sorted from blood, taken in a trial of the OX40 agonist ivuxolimab. The chain's CDR3 is CASSVSADIRNSPLHF. In DNA, the CDR3 is TGTGCCAGCAGCGTCTCGGCTGACATAAGGAATTCACCCCTCCACTTT.